This TCR beta chain originates from a study of T cells in Graves' hyperthyroidism and ophthalmopathy. Whole-study context: Peripheral blood was secured at the point of initial diagnosis, before any treatment. Study-level findings and limits: Peripheral blood also featured most of the thyroid clonotypes expanded above 0.001.

The sample holds a few counts of this clonotype. Its specificity is unknown. Amplification yielded TCR beta CDR3 regions, with RNA transcripts as the source. HTBI primers were employed in a first-round RT-PCR of the TCR CDR3. MiXCR, applied by TCRdb to the multiplex PCR reads, yields one record per CDR3 protein. Of almost 500,000 distinct CDR3 sequences listed, about 20% were seen once; the top ten hold under 55%. Germline CDR1 reads SGDLS; CDR2 reads YYNGEE. This CDR3 comprises 15 residues. Trimming removed 7 bases at V and 4 bases at J, with 19 bases between. Using around 10 ml of fresh peripheral blood, PBMCs were prepared.

The clonotype was recovered from a woman in her seventies with Graves' ophthalmopathy. The sequenced sample consisted of blood. The chain joins TRBV9 to TRBJ2-3, with D tentatively TRBD2 (7 bases). CDR3 residues: CASSRDGGASDTQYF. The CDR3 DNA is TGTGCCAGCTCCCGGGATGGGGGGGCCTCAGATACGCAGTATTTT.